This T cell receptor beta chain derives from a study of blood T cell repertoires in COVID-19. Study background: Collection of acute and convalescent COVID-19 samples took place in the United States, Italy and Spain. The analysed material was cDNA or gDNA that came from T cells, B-cell-depleted T cells, or PBMCs.

Some clones are missing from TCRdb's copy, which holds only in-frame ones; the method was immunoSEQ multiplex PCR. The data contain fewer than 700,000 clones, 85% to 90% of them singletons. Per the germline V gene, CDR1 is SGHRS and CDR2 is YFSETQ. This CDR3 has 15 residues. The V and J ends lost 2 bases and 6 bases respectively, with 18 bases between them. The sequenced sample consisted of peripheral blood. The chain uses TRBV5-1 and TRBJ2-7, with a weak D call TRBD2 (5 bases). The sequence was collected from a woman between 50 and 59 years old with COVID-19, enrolled during active disease. This CDR3 is CASSFYLPGLGEQYF. The CDR3 coding sequence is TGCGCCAGCAGCTTTTACCTCCCGGGATTGGGCGAGCAGTACTTC.